This is a list of T cell receptor beta chains from one sample in a study of T cells in narcolepsy. The protocol was immunoSEQ multiplex PCR, while the TCRdb copy is restricted to in-frame clones and leaves out a portion. The sample contains approximately 11,000 clones, approximately 94% of which appear only once. Input material: CD45RA- memory CD4+ T cells from PBMCs. The source of these receptors is a human donor with narcolepsy. CDR3s include the opening cysteine and the closing phenylalanine or tryptophan. Fields, in order: clone size, J gene, V gene, D gene, CDR3 protein, CDR3 DNA. D genes are given only for firm matches. Rows give clone size only sometimes, using once, few, many, or a class for an expanded clone.

clone_size: .; j_call: TRBJ2-7; v_call: TRBV5-1; d_call: TRBD2; cdr3_aa: CASSRQASGSLHEQYF; cdr3_nt: TGCGCCAGCAGCCGTCAAGCTAGCGGGAGCCTCCACGAGCAGTACTTC
clone_size: .; j_call: TRBJ2-2; v_call: TRBV10-1; d_call: TRBD1; cdr3_aa: CASSPGTGRSGELFF; cdr3_nt: TGCGCCAGCAGTCCCGGGACAGGGAGGTCCGGGGAGCTGTTTTTT
clone_size: .; j_call: TRBJ2-3; v_call: TRBV11-2; d_call: .; cdr3_aa: CASSSPTDTQYF; cdr3_nt: TGTGCCAGCAGCTCCCCCACAGATACGCAGTATTTT
clone_size: once; j_call: TRBJ2-7; v_call: TRBV9; d_call: .; cdr3_aa: CASSVADSYEQYF; cdr3_nt: TGTGCCAGCAGCGTAGCCGACAGCTACGAGCAGTACTTC
clone_size: once; j_call: TRBJ2-7; v_call: TRBV5-1; d_call: .; cdr3_aa: CASSLGTRGVGTYEQYF; cdr3_nt: TGCGCCAGCAGCTTGGGGACAAGGGGAGTGGGCACCTACGAGCAGTACTTC
clone_size: .; j_call: TRBJ2-3; v_call: TRBV6-5; d_call: .; cdr3_aa: CASSGADTQYF; cdr3_nt: TGTGCCAGCAGTGGGGCAGATACGCAGTATTTT
clone_size: .; j_call: TRBJ2-1; v_call: TRBV7-3; d_call: .; cdr3_aa: CASSPRFGGAGYNEQFF; cdr3_nt: TGTGCCAGCAGCCCCCGGTTTGGGGGGGCCGGCTACAATGAGCAGTTCTTC
clone_size: .; j_call: TRBJ2-1; v_call: TRBV7-2; d_call: .; cdr3_aa: CASSLAPGAYNEQFF; cdr3_nt: TGTGCCAGCAGCTTAGCACCGGGAGCCTACAATGAGCAGTTCTTC
clone_size: .; j_call: TRBJ2-5; v_call: TRBV11-3; d_call: TRBD2; cdr3_aa: CASSPGLAGGFNEEQYF; cdr3_nt: TGTGCCAGCAGCCCCGGACTAGCGGGAGGATTTAATGAGGAGCAGTACTTC
clone_size: .; j_call: TRBJ1-2; v_call: TRBV5-4; d_call: .; cdr3_aa: CASSSTRDLRRGYTF; cdr3_nt: TGTGCCAGCAGCTCTACCCGGGACCTACGGCGTGGCTACACCTTC
clone_size: .; j_call: TRBJ1-2; v_call: TRBV21-1; d_call: .; cdr3_aa: CASSKKDRAMNYGYTF; cdr3_nt: TGTGCCAGCAGCAAAAAGGACAGGGCCATGAACTATGGCTACACCTTC
clone_size: .; j_call: TRBJ1-2; v_call: TRBV11-2; d_call: TRBD1; cdr3_aa: CASSFHPGTGGNGYTF; cdr3_nt: TGTGCCAGCAGCTTCCACCCCGGGACAGGGGGCAACGGCTACACCTTC
clone_size: .; j_call: TRBJ2-3; v_call: TRBV5-4; d_call: TRBD1; cdr3_aa: CASSLVRQGGTDTQYF; cdr3_nt: TGTGCCAGCAGCTTGGTGAGACAGGGGGGCACAGATACGCAGTATTTT
clone_size: .; j_call: TRBJ1-6; v_call: TRBV30; d_call: TRBD1; cdr3_aa: CALGQGNGWDSPLHF; cdr3_nt: TGTGCCTTGGGACAGGGGAATGGTTGGGATTCACCCCTCCACTTT
clone_size: .; j_call: TRBJ2-3; v_call: TRBV5-1; d_call: TRBD2; cdr3_aa: CASSPTLGGSSTDTQYF; cdr3_nt: TGCGCCAGCAGCCCCACGCTGGGGGGGTCCAGCACAGATACGCAGTATTTT
clone_size: .; j_call: TRBJ1-1; v_call: TRBV15; d_call: .; cdr3_aa: CATSRSGMNTEAFF; cdr3_nt: TGTGCCACCAGCAGATCAGGGATGAACACTGAAGCTTTCTTT
clone_size: .; j_call: TRBJ2-1; v_call: TRBV5-4; d_call: TRBD2; cdr3_aa: CASSLGGSGGANNEQFF; cdr3_nt: TGTGCCAGCAGCTTGGGAGGTAGCGGGGGTGCAAACAATGAGCAGTTCTTC
clone_size: .; j_call: TRBJ2-7; v_call: TRBV7-7; d_call: TRBD1; cdr3_aa: CASSSGTGEQYF; cdr3_nt: TGTGCTAGCAGCTCCGGGACAGGCGAGCAGTACTTC
clone_size: .; j_call: TRBJ1-1; v_call: TRBV9; d_call: .; cdr3_aa: CASSAQGKNTEAFF; cdr3_nt: TGTGCCAGCAGCGCCCAGGGGAAGAACACTGAAGCTTTCTTT
clone_size: few; j_call: TRBJ1-4; v_call: TRBV19; d_call: .; cdr3_aa: CASRVPAGEKLFF; cdr3_nt: TGTGCCAGCAGGGTTCCAGCAGGTGAAAAACTGTTTTTT
clone_size: .; j_call: TRBJ1-1; v_call: TRBV9; d_call: .; cdr3_aa: CASSVGPGNTEAFF; cdr3_nt: TGTGCCAGCAGCGTCGGACCGGGGAACACTGAAGCTTTCTTT
clone_size: once; j_call: TRBJ2-1; v_call: TRBV27; d_call: TRBD2; cdr3_aa: CASSSVGLAGANSYNEQFF; cdr3_nt: TGTGCCAGTAGTTCAGTGGGACTAGCGGGGGCCAACTCCTACAATGAGCAGTTCTTC
clone_size: .; j_call: TRBJ1-1; v_call: TRBV7-9; d_call: .; cdr3_aa: CASSPAIKNTEAFF; cdr3_nt: TGTGCCAGCAGCCCAGCGATCAAGAACACTGAAGCTTTCTTT
clone_size: .; j_call: TRBJ2-1; v_call: TRBV30; d_call: .; cdr3_aa: CAWTMSYNEQFF; cdr3_nt: TGTGCCTGGACGATGTCCTACAATGAGCAGTTCTTC
clone_size: once; j_call: TRBJ2-2; v_call: TRBV4-1; d_call: .; cdr3_aa: CASSHLRTTAGELFF; cdr3_nt: TGCGCCAGCAGCCACCTTCGGACTACCGCCGGGGAGCTGTTTTTT
clone_size: .; j_call: TRBJ1-5; v_call: TRBV2; d_call: .; cdr3_aa: CASSEQGMSNQPQHF; cdr3_nt: TGTGCCAGCAGTGAACAGGGAATGAGCAATCAGCCCCAGCATTTT
clone_size: .; j_call: TRBJ1-2; v_call: TRBV30; d_call: .; cdr3_aa: CAWGFGGYTF; cdr3_nt: TGTGCCTGGGGGTTTGGCGGCTACACCTTC
clone_size: .; j_call: TRBJ2-7; v_call: TRBV5-6; d_call: TRBD1; cdr3_aa: CASSFGGQGSYEQYF; cdr3_nt: TGTGCCAGCAGCTTCGGGGGACAGGGCTCCTACGAGCAGTACTTC
clone_size: .; j_call: TRBJ1-6; v_call: TRBV18; d_call: .; cdr3_aa: CASSPFSGRSTHSPLHF; cdr3_nt: TGTGCCAGCTCACCATTTTCAGGCCGTAGTACGCATTCACCCCTCCACTTT
clone_size: .; j_call: TRBJ2-1; v_call: TRBV10-3; d_call: TRBD2; cdr3_aa: CAISERGRDNEQFF; cdr3_nt: TGTGCCATCAGCGAGCGGGGGCGGGACAATGAGCAGTTCTTC
clone_size: .; j_call: TRBJ1-2; v_call: TRBV6-5; d_call: TRBD1; cdr3_aa: CASSTQGASYGYTF; cdr3_nt: TGTGCCAGCAGTACACAGGGGGCAAGCTATGGCTACACCTTC
clone_size: .; j_call: TRBJ2-2; v_call: TRBV18; d_call: TRBD2; cdr3_aa: CASSQTSGGTGELFF; cdr3_nt: TGTGCCAGCTCACAGACTAGCGGGGGCACCGGGGAGCTGTTTTTT
clone_size: .; j_call: TRBJ2-3; v_call: TRBV29-1; d_call: .; cdr3_aa: CSVAEGGQGDTQYF; cdr3_nt: TGCAGCGTCGCAGAGGGGGGGCAGGGAGATACGCAGTATTTT
clone_size: .; j_call: TRBJ2-2; v_call: TRBV10-3; d_call: .; cdr3_aa: CAIMPEGRTGELFF; cdr3_nt: TGTGCCATCATGCCGGAGGGCCGTACCGGGGAGCTGTTTTTT
clone_size: .; j_call: TRBJ1-6; v_call: TRBV9; d_call: .; cdr3_aa: CASSVEPRPSNSPLHF; cdr3_nt: TGTGCCAGCAGCGTAGAACCGCGCCCTAGTAATTCACCCCTCCACTTT
clone_size: .; j_call: TRBJ2-3; v_call: TRBV2; d_call: .; cdr3_aa: CASSEVGQGTDTQYF; cdr3_nt: TGTGCCAGCAGTGAAGTGGGACAAGGCACAGATACGCAGTATTTT
clone_size: .; j_call: TRBJ1-2; v_call: TRBV5-1; d_call: TRBD1; cdr3_aa: CASSPGLQGSGTANYGYTF; cdr3_nt: TGCGCCAGCAGCCCGGGACTTCAGGGCTCGGGGACAGCGAACTATGGCTACACCTTC